These T cell receptor beta chains were read from a single sample in a study of T cell repertoires in ileal Crohn's disease. The method was immunoSEQ multiplex PCR; TCRdb's version includes in-frame clones alone and lacks a portion of them. Of 13,000 or so clones listed, 70% to 90% are singletons. Sequencing was performed on ileal tissue. All receptors derive from an adult with Crohn's disease. The CDR3 runs from the conserved cysteine through the conserved F or W. A D gene is named only where the DNA matches it firmly.

D | V | CDR3
TRBD2 | TRBV27 | CASSRTSGNDEQYF
NA | TRBV6-5 | CASSYWVGAEAFF
TRBD2 | TRBV19 | CASSITSGSPNEQFF
NA | TRBV5-5 | CASSWQTGRYEQYF
NA | TRBV5-4 | CASSSTGTYGYTF
TRBD1 | TRBV27 | CASSGPRTGRSTEAFF
NA | TRBV10-1 | CATRGGHSNTEAFF
TRBD2 | TRBV5-5 | CASSLVPSGAYEQYF
NA | TRBV2 | CASSQDRLSTDTQYF
NA | TRBV4-2 | CASSQGVGSYNEQFF
TRBD1 | TRBV6-1 | CASSEAGQGYGYTF
NA | TRBV6-6 | CASSYSKKEAFF
NA | TRBV20-1 | CSAPTGYEQYF
TRBD1 | TRBV29-1 | CSVEGGQGDGYTF
NA | TRBV29-1 | CSVEAYWETTYNEQFF
NA | TRBV30 | CAWNKDYEQFF
TRBD2 | TRBV10-3 | CAISESTSGSYEQYF
TRBD1 | TRBV29-1 | CSASETGTGNTIYF
TRBD1 | TRBV27 | CASSSDRGNIQYF
NA | TRBV5-4 | CASSRSIGGGELFF
TRBD2 | TRBV7-3 | CASGAGGSNTGELFF
NA | TRBV7-8 | CASTSPGNYGYTF
NA | TRBV7-2 | CASRGPISYNEQFF
TRBD2 | TRBV7-3 | CASSRGGQIYEQYF
NA | TRBV7-9 | CASSLGDIMYEQYF
NA | TRBV27 | CASSTAFGGPDTQYF
NA | TRBV29-1 | CSADLADRPGYGYTF
TRBD1 | TRBV19 | CASSILGQIASQPQHF
NA | TRBV6-5 | CASSARGNGELFF
TRBD1 | TRBV27 | CASRPYRGSSNQPQHF
NA | TRBV19 | CASSTGTYNSPLHF
TRBD1 | TRBV7-9 | CASSFDRDRERNTIYF
NA | TRBV20-1 | CSADFNEKLFF
TRBD1 | TRBV28 | CASTIPPGQGNTEAFF
TRBD1 | TRBV5-4 | CASSPETGVANEKLFF
TRBD2 | TRBV30 | CAWSVSRTSGINEQFF
NA | TRBV4-1 | CASSPSRSNQPQHF
TRBD1 | TRBV4-3 | CASSLDRANEKLFF
TRBD2 | TRBV15 | CATAGVPYNEQFF
NA | TRBV5-6 | CASSPWAGAYEQYF
NA | TRBV18 | CASSPQAASNYGYTF
TRBD2 | TRBV6-6 | CASTPGGAGGPYEQYF
TRBD1 | TRBV29-1 | CSVGGTGEQYF
TRBD1 | TRBV5-1 | CASSIDRGTNIQYF
NA | TRBV2 | CASEPFWGVHTEAFF
NA | TRBV6-1 | CAHSWGGPTDTQYF
NA | TRBV9 | CASSVRPGKVGEQFF